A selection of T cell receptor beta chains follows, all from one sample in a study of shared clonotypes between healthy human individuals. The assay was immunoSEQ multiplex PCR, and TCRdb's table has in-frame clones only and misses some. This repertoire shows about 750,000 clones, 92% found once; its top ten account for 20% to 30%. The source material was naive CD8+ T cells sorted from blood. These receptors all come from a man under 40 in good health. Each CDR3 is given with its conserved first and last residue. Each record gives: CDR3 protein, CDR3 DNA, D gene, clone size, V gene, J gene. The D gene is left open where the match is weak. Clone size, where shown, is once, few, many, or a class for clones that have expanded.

CDR3aa: CASSEGAGGYEQYF; CDR3nt: TGTGCCAGCAGTGAGGGGGCCGGGGGGTACGAGCAGTACTTC; d_gene: -; abundance: -; v_gene: TRBV25-1; j_gene: TRBJ2-7
CDR3aa: CASSQEGRHSETQYF; CDR3nt: TGCGCCAGCAGCCAAGAGGGGAGACATTCAGAGACCCAGTACTTC; d_gene: -; abundance: -; v_gene: TRBV4-1; j_gene: TRBJ2-5
CDR3aa: CASSDGIWTGGFGELFF; CDR3nt: TGTGCCAGCAGTGATGGGATTTGGACAGGGGGGTTCGGGGAGCTGTTTTTT; d_gene: TRBD1; abundance: -; v_gene: TRBV6-1; j_gene: TRBJ2-2
CDR3aa: CASSLTGGGEKLFF; CDR3nt: TGTGCCAGCAGCTTAACAGGGGGAGGGGAAAAACTGTTTTTT; d_gene: TRBD1; abundance: -; v_gene: TRBV7-2; j_gene: TRBJ1-4
CDR3aa: CASSYDGVKLFF; CDR3nt: TGTGCCAGCAGTTACGACGGAGTAAAACTGTTTTTT; d_gene: -; abundance: once; v_gene: TRBV6-6; j_gene: TRBJ1-4
CDR3aa: CSVAPPQEGEKLFF; CDR3nt: TGCAGCGTTGCCCCCCCCCAGGAAGGTGAAAAACTGTTTTTT; d_gene: -; abundance: -; v_gene: TRBV29-1; j_gene: TRBJ1-4
CDR3aa: CASTSTGEEQFF; CDR3nt: TGTGCCAGCACGAGTACAGGGGAGGAGCAGTTCTTC; d_gene: TRBD1; abundance: -; v_gene: TRBV27; j_gene: TRBJ2-1
CDR3aa: CASSYVVSGGYEQYF; CDR3nt: TGTGCCAGCAGTTACGTTGTAAGCGGGGGCTACGAGCAGTACTTC; d_gene: TRBD2; abundance: -; v_gene: TRBV6-5; j_gene: TRBJ2-7
CDR3aa: CASSLARTGEGGTQYF; CDR3nt: TGTGCCAGCAGCTTAGCCCGGACAGGGGAGGGCGGGACCCAGTACTTC; d_gene: TRBD1; abundance: -; v_gene: TRBV7-8; j_gene: TRBJ2-5
CDR3aa: CATSFSSGRTGELFF; CDR3nt: TGTGCCACCAGCTTCTCTAGCGGGAGAACCGGGGAGCTGTTTTTT; d_gene: TRBD2; abundance: -; v_gene: TRBV15; j_gene: TRBJ2-2
CDR3aa: CASSDTGELFF; CDR3nt: TGTGCCAGCAGCGATACCGGGGAGCTGTTTTTT; d_gene: -; abundance: -; v_gene: TRBV9; j_gene: TRBJ2-2
CDR3aa: CASSTNRDYRSYEQYF; CDR3nt: TGTGCCAGCAGCACCAACCGGGACTATCGGTCCTACGAGCAGTACTTC; d_gene: TRBD2; abundance: -; v_gene: TRBV7-9; j_gene: TRBJ2-7
CDR3aa: CASSSSPRSRDEQFF; CDR3nt: TGCGCCAGCAGCTCATCGCCCCGGTCGAGGGATGAGCAGTTCTTC; d_gene: -; abundance: -; v_gene: TRBV5-1; j_gene: TRBJ2-1
CDR3aa: CSVPQGRPEAFF; CDR3nt: TGCAGCGTCCCACAGGGTCGCCCTGAAGCTTTCTTT; d_gene: -; abundance: -; v_gene: TRBV29-1; j_gene: TRBJ1-1
CDR3aa: CASSRRAGELFF; CDR3nt: TGTGCCAGCTCAAGAAGGGCCGGGGAGCTGTTTTTT; d_gene: -; abundance: -; v_gene: TRBV27; j_gene: TRBJ2-2
CDR3aa: CASSEERTVSNTEAFF; CDR3nt: TGTGCCAGCAGTGAAGAACGGACAGTTTCGAACACTGAAGCTTTCTTT; d_gene: -; abundance: -; v_gene: TRBV6-1; j_gene: TRBJ1-1
CDR3aa: CSVERRGFGRDGEQFF; CDR3nt: TGCAGCGTTGAGCGCAGGGGGTTCGGGCGGGACGGTGAGCAGTTCTTC; d_gene: -; abundance: -; v_gene: TRBV29-1; j_gene: TRBJ2-1
CDR3aa: CASSFRQERETQYF; CDR3nt: TGTGCCAGCAGCTTTCGACAGGAGAGGGAGACCCAGTACTTC; d_gene: -; abundance: -; v_gene: TRBV5-4; j_gene: TRBJ2-5
CDR3aa: CASSLGAGGVNEQFF; CDR3nt: TGTGCCAGCAGCTTAGGAGCGGGAGGGGTCAATGAGCAGTTCTTC; d_gene: TRBD2; abundance: -; v_gene: TRBV7-9; j_gene: TRBJ2-1
CDR3aa: CASSLEGAFYEQYF; CDR3nt: TGCGCCAGCAGCTTGGAGGGGGCCTTCTACGAGCAGTACTTC; d_gene: TRBD1; abundance: -; v_gene: TRBV5-1; j_gene: TRBJ2-7
CDR3aa: CASSQGLAGSYEQYF; CDR3nt: TGTGCCAGCAGCCAGGGACTAGCGGGATCTTACGAGCAGTACTTC; d_gene: TRBD2; abundance: once; v_gene: TRBV13; j_gene: TRBJ2-7
CDR3aa: CASSYWAAEQETQYF; CDR3nt: TGTGCCAGCAGTTACTGGGCAGCTGAGCAAGAGACCCAGTACTTC; d_gene: -; abundance: -; v_gene: TRBV6-5; j_gene: TRBJ2-5
CDR3aa: CASSLWQGAEAFF; CDR3nt: TGTGCCAGCAGCTTGTGGCAGGGGGCCGAAGCTTTCTTT; d_gene: TRBD1; abundance: -; v_gene: TRBV5-5; j_gene: TRBJ1-1
CDR3aa: CATSSGLARNEQFF; CDR3nt: TGTGCCACCAGCAGTGGACTAGCGAGGAATGAGCAGTTCTTC; d_gene: TRBD2; abundance: -; v_gene: TRBV15; j_gene: TRBJ2-1
CDR3aa: CASSPARDLHTGELFF; CDR3nt: TGTGCCAGCAGCCCCGCCCGGGACCTCCACACCGGGGAGCTGTTTTTT; d_gene: -; abundance: -; v_gene: TRBV7-2; j_gene: TRBJ2-2
CDR3aa: CASSFSYEQYF; CDR3nt: TGTGCCAGCAGCTTTTCCTACGAGCAGTACTTC; d_gene: -; abundance: few; v_gene: TRBV7-9; j_gene: TRBJ2-7
CDR3aa: CASSGSGSFYEQYF; CDR3nt: TGTGCCAGCAGTGGTAGCGGGAGTTTCTACGAGCAGTACTTC; d_gene: TRBD2; abundance: -; v_gene: TRBV27; j_gene: TRBJ2-7
CDR3aa: CASSQVPGNGELFF; CDR3nt: TGCGCCAGCAGCCAAGTGCCAGGGAACGGGGAGCTGTTTTTT; d_gene: -; abundance: -; v_gene: TRBV4-1; j_gene: TRBJ2-2
CDR3aa: CSVEGISDDVTQYF; CDR3nt: TGCAGCGTTGAAGGGATCAGTGACGATGTGACCCAGTACTTC; d_gene: -; abundance: -; v_gene: TRBV29-1; j_gene: TRBJ2-5
CDR3aa: CASSVVGGNTEAFF; CDR3nt: TGTGCCAGCAGCGTAGTCGGCGGAAACACTGAAGCTTTCTTT; d_gene: -; abundance: -; v_gene: TRBV9; j_gene: TRBJ1-1
CDR3aa: CAISESGTGDSYEQYF; CDR3nt: TGTGCCATCAGTGAGTCCGGGACAGGGGACTCCTACGAGCAGTACTTC; d_gene: TRBD1; abundance: -; v_gene: TRBV10-3; j_gene: TRBJ2-7
CDR3aa: CASSLSAQGPYEQYF; CDR3nt: TGTGCCAGCAGTTTATCTGCCCAGGGTCCCTACGAGCAGTACTTC; d_gene: -; abundance: -; v_gene: TRBV27; j_gene: TRBJ2-7
CDR3aa: CAWSGGGSGTETQYF; CDR3nt: TGTGCCTGGAGTGGGGGAGGGTCAGGGACAGAGACCCAGTACTTC; d_gene: TRBD2; abundance: -; v_gene: TRBV30; j_gene: TRBJ2-5
CDR3aa: CASSIVGLSNQPQHF; CDR3nt: TGTGCCAGTAGTATAGTAGGGTTGAGCAATCAGCCCCAGCATTTT; d_gene: -; abundance: -; v_gene: TRBV19; j_gene: TRBJ1-5
CDR3aa: CASRDPRRGNQPQHF; CDR3nt: TGTGCCAGCAGGGACCCTAGGCGGGGAAATCAGCCCCAGCATTTT; d_gene: -; abundance: -; v_gene: TRBV6-1; j_gene: TRBJ1-5
CDR3aa: CASSWGLAVYEQYF; CDR3nt: TGTGCCAGCAGCTGGGGACTAGCAGTCTACGAGCAGTACTTC; d_gene: TRBD2; abundance: -; v_gene: TRBV5-8; j_gene: TRBJ2-7
CDR3aa: CASSASTSYDEQFF; CDR3nt: TGTGCCAGCAGCGCAAGCACGTCTTACGATGAGCAGTTCTTC; d_gene: -; abundance: -; v_gene: TRBV9; j_gene: TRBJ2-1
CDR3aa: CASSLVEDRHYGYTF; CDR3nt: TGTGCCAGCAGCTTGGTGGAGGACAGACACTATGGCTACACCTTC; d_gene: -; abundance: -; v_gene: TRBV5-4; j_gene: TRBJ1-2
CDR3aa: CASSPRDGIRLETQYF; CDR3nt: TGTGCCAGCTCACCGCGGGACGGAATCCGCCTTGAGACCCAGTACTTC; d_gene: -; abundance: once; v_gene: TRBV18; j_gene: TRBJ2-5
CDR3aa: CAISDSVYEQYF; CDR3nt: TGTGCCATCAGTGATTCAGTGTACGAGCAGTACTTC; d_gene: -; abundance: -; v_gene: TRBV10-3; j_gene: TRBJ2-7
CDR3aa: CASSIGRLVTEAFF; CDR3nt: TGTGCCAGTAGTATTGGACGGCTGGTCACTGAAGCTTTCTTT; d_gene: -; abundance: -; v_gene: TRBV19; j_gene: TRBJ1-1
CDR3aa: CASSEALWEGAGGNQPQHF; CDR3nt: TGTGCCAGCAGTGAAGCGCTCTGGGAGGGGGCAGGCGGCAATCAGCCCCAGCATTTT; d_gene: TRBD1; abundance: -; v_gene: TRBV6-1; j_gene: TRBJ1-5
CDR3aa: CASSVGTNNEQFF; CDR3nt: TGTGCCAGCAGCGTCGGGACAAACAATGAGCAGTTCTTC; d_gene: -; abundance: -; v_gene: TRBV9; j_gene: TRBJ2-1
CDR3aa: CASSSTGSNSYEQYF; CDR3nt: TGTGCCAGCAGCTCGACAGGGAGTAACTCCTACGAGCAGTACTTC; d_gene: TRBD1; abundance: -; v_gene: TRBV13; j_gene: TRBJ2-7